A selection of T cell receptor beta chains follows, all from one sample in a study of cytomegalovirus exposure and HLA in healthy donors. Profiling relied on immunoSEQ multiplex PCR, and the TCRdb table lists in-frame clones only, not all of them. Counted here are hundreds of thousands of clones, over 75% occurring once; the ten biggest clones make up roughly 2%. Sequenced material: PBMCs. The receptor source for this set is a young woman in good health and CMV-seropositive. The CDR3 runs from the conserved cysteine through the conserved F or W. The order of the fields is clone size, V gene, D gene, J gene, CDR3 length, CDR3 protein, CDR3 DNA. D genes are given only for firm matches. Expanded clones get a size class; other rows say once, few or many, or leave the size out.

.	TRBV28	.	TRBJ2-7	13	CASSLAGSYEQYF	TGTGCCAGCAGTTTAGCAGGGTCCTACGAGCAGTACTTC
.	TRBV5-1	.	TRBJ2-1	16	CASSLGLNFPYNEQFF	TGCGCCAGCAGCCTAGGACTGAATTTCCCCTACAATGAGCAGTTCTTC
.	TRBV15	.	TRBJ2-7	15	CATSRGREGGYEQYF	TGTGCCACCAGCAGAGGCAGGGAGGGGGGCTACGAGCAGTACTTC
.	TRBV11-2	TRBD2	TRBJ2-7	15	CASSLLAGISYEQYF	TGTGCCAGCAGCTTACTAGCGGGAATCTCCTACGAGCAGTACTTC
.	TRBV27	.	TRBJ2-2	14	CASSSQGRGGELFF	TGTGCCAGCAGTTCCCAAGGGCGGGGCGGGGAGCTGTTTTTT
.	TRBV5-1	.	TRBJ2-2	15	CASSHQGSNTGELFF	TGCGCCAGCAGTCACCAGGGTTCGAACACCGGGGAGCTGTTTTTT
once	TRBV9	.	TRBJ2-1	15	CASSESGGPYNEQFF	TGTGCCAGCAGCGAATCCGGGGGGCCTTACAATGAGCAGTTCTTC
.	TRBV19	.	TRBJ2-3	15	CASRQNFLSGDTQYF	TGTGCCAGTCGACAGAATTTCCTTTCGGGAGATACGCAGTATTTT
.	TRBV7-9	TRBD1	TRBJ2-1	15	CASSRDRGMYNEQFF	TGTGCCAGCAGCCGGGACAGGGGAATGTACAATGAGCAGTTCTTC
.	TRBV6-1	TRBD2	TRBJ2-7	13	CAGAAGGGYEQYF	TGTGCCGGGGCCGCAGGCGGGGGGTACGAGCAGTACTTC
.	TRBV14	.	TRBJ2-7	15	CASSQDFQVPNEQYF	TGTGCCAGCAGCCAAGATTTTCAGGTTCCCAACGAGCAGTACTTC
.	TRBV5-1	TRBD1	TRBJ1-1	14	CASSLYRGDTEAFF	TGCGCCAGCAGCTTGTACAGGGGGGATACTGAAGCTTTCTTT
.	TRBV9	.	TRBJ2-2	13	CASSPTNTGELFF	TGTGCCAGCAGCCCAACTAACACCGGGGAGCTGTTTTTT
.	TRBV5-1	TRBD1	TRBJ2-7	15	CASSLSGQSSYEQYF	TGCGCCAGCAGCCTGTCGGGACAGAGCTCCTACGAGCAGTACTTC
few	TRBV2	TRBD1	TRBJ1-5	15	CASRPQGAGNQPQHF	TGTGCCAGCAGGCCACAGGGGGCTGGCAATCAGCCCCAGCATTTT
few	TRBV27	TRBD1	TRBJ2-2	13	CASRKTGFGELFF	TGTGCCAGCCGTAAGACAGGGTTCGGGGAGCTGTTTTTT
.	TRBV27	TRBD1	TRBJ1-4	15	CASSLLGQGNEKLFF	TGTGCCAGCAGTTTATTGGGACAGGGTAATGAAAAACTGTTTTTT
.	TRBV6-5	.	TRBJ1-5	13	CASSYNPSQPQHF	TGTGCCAGCAGTTATAATCCGTCTCAGCCCCAGCATTTT
.	TRBV6-1	.	TRBJ2-5	15	CASSPVLGTGETQYF	TGTGCCAGCAGTCCGGTTTTGGGGACTGGGGAGACCCAGTACTTC
.	TRBV5-1	TRBD1	TRBJ2-5	15	CASSPGTVNQETQYF	TGCGCCAGCAGCCCCGGGACAGTGAATCAAGAGACCCAGTACTTC
.	TRBV29-1	TRBD2	TRBJ2-2	16	CSVEEGLAANTGELFF	TGCAGCGTTGAAGAGGGCCTAGCGGCGAACACCGGGGAGCTGTTTTTT
.	TRBV27	.	TRBJ2-1	15	CASTPVGTNYNEQFF	TGTGCCAGCACCCCGGTTGGGACAAACTACAATGAGCAGTTCTTC